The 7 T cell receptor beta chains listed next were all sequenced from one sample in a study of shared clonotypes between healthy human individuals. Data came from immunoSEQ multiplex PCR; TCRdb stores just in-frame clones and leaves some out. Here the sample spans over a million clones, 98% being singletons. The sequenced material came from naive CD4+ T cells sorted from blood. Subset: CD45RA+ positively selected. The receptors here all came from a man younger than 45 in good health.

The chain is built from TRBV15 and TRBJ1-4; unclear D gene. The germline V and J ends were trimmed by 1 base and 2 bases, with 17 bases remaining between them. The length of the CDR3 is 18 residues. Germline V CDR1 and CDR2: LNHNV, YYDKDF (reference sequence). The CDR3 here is CATSRGWAARGTNEKLFF. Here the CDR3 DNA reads TGTGCCACCAGCAGAGGTTGGGCTGCGCGAGGGACTAATGAAAAACTGTTTTTT.

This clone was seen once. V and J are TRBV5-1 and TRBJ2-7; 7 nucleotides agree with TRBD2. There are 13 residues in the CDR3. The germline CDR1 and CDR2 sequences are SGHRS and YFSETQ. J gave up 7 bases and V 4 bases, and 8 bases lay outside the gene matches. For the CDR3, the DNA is TGCGCCAGCAGCAGGGGAGGGGTAGAGGAGCAGTACTTC. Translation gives CASSRGGVEEQYF.

The chain's CDR3 is CASSWGTGATQYF. The CDR3 DNA sequence: TGTGCCAGCAGCTGGGGGACAGGGGCTACGCAGTATTTT. The chain combines TRBV11-2 with TRBJ2-3; 10 nucleotides agree with TRBD1. J was trimmed by 8 bases and V by 4 bases; bases with no gene match: 3. This CDR3 region has 13 residues. Germline V gene sequence: CDR1 SGHAT, CDR2 FQNNGV.

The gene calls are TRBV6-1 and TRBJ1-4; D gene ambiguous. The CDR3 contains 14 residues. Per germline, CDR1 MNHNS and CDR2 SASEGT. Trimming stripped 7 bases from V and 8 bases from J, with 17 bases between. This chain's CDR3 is CASNAKHSGEKLFF. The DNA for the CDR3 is TGTGCCAGCAACGCAAAACACTCAGGAGAAAAACTGTTTTTT.

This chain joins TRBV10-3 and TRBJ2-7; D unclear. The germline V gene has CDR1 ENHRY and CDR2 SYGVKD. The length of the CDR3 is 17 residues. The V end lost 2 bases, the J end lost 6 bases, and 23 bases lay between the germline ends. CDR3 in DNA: TGTGCCATCAGTGAGCCCTCAATTGCCGGGTTTGGTAGCGAGCAGTACTTC. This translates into CAISEPSIAGFGSEQYF.

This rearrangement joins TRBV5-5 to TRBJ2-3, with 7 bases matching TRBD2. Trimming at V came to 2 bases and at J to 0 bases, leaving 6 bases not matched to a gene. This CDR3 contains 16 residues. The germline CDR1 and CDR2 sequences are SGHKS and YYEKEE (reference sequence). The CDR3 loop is CASSFELAYSTDTQYF. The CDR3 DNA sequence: TGTGCCAGCAGCTTCGAACTAGCGTACAGCACAGATACGCAGTATTTT.

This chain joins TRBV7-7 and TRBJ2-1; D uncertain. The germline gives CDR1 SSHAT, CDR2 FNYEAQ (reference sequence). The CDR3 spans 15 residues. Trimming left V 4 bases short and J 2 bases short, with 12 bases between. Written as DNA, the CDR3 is TGTGCCAGCAGCTCAAGATGGGCCACCTACAATGAGCAGTTCTTC. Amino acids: CASSSRWATYNEQFF.